One sample yielded the 5 T cell receptor gamma chains listed below, sequenced in a study of γδ T cells in repeated Plasmodium falciparum infection. TCRdb applied CATT to the multiplex PCR reads for clone calling. The sample holds approximately 32,000 gamma-chain clones; more than 1.4% are singletons and the top ten take less than 20%. Gammadelta T cells were flow-sorted from PBMC into Vgamma9/Vdelta2+ and Vdelta2-negative populations for bulk analysis. The material sequenced was gamma-delta T cells from blood. The receptors were sampled from a pool of human donors (malaria-infected and uninfected, not separated).

Many counts were recorded for this clone. The TCRdb protein, from a much larger clone, departs from this DNA's translation at residue 11, likely by read error; the protein shown derives from the DNA. The rearrangement joins TRGV9 to TRGJP. TCRdb is silent on the J gene; assignment here came from matching the DNA to germline. The CDR3 runs 16 residues. CDR1 is GITISATS and CDR2 is ISYDGTV in the germline V gene (reference sequence). The CDR3 bases are TGTGCCTTGTGGGAGGCTAAGGAGTTGGGCAGAAAAATCAAGGTATTT. It translates to CALWEAKELGRKIKVF.

There are a few counts of this clone. A far larger clone is one nucleotide away, so this likely arose from a read error. Additional DNA sequences in this sample encode the identical CDR3. This chain connects TRGV9 to TRGJ1 or TRGJ2. TCRdb offers no J gene call, so here the DNA was matched to germline to obtain one. CDR1 and CDR2 (germline): GITISATS, ISYDGTV (reference sequence). This CDR3 comprises 14 residues. The CDR3 DNA is TGTGCCTTGTGGGAGGGACTAAATTATTACAAGAAACTCTTT. Protein sequence: CALWEGLNYYKKLF.

Note on this clone: Being one base from a much bigger clone, this may be a read error. J is TRGJ1 or TRGJ2 and V is TRGV8. The J gene, left out of TCRdb, was set here by checking the DNA against germline. Germline V gives CDR1 VENAVY, CDR2 YDSYNSRV. Trimming removed 5 bases from V and 10 bases from J; junction bases left unmatched: 8. The CDR3 runs 11 residues. The CDR3: CATWGKTKKLF. The CDR3, as DNA: TGTGCCACCTGGGGAAAAACCAAGAAACTCTTT.

Points on this clone: TCRdb's protein, taken from a much larger clone, differs from this DNA's translation at residue 5, likely owing to a read error; the protein displayed comes from the DNA. The chain combines TRGV9 with TRGJP. The J gene, missing from TCRdb, was assigned here through DNA to germline matching. The CDR3 loop spans 18 amino acids. The germline V gene encodes CDR1 GITISATS and CDR2 ISYDGTV (reference sequence). CDR3 nucleotides: TGTGCCTTGTGGGTGGTGCTCGAGGTCGAGTTGGGCAAAAAAATCAAGGTATTT. Translation: CALWVVLEVELGKKIKVF.

This clone was seen only a few times. A read error likely explains why the TCRdb protein, taken from a much larger clone, differs from this DNA's translation at residue 11; the protein shown is translated from the DNA. Here the V gene is TRGV3, but the J gene went uncalled. CDR1 VTNTFY and CDR2 YDVSTARD come from the germline V gene (reference sequence). The length of the CDR3 is 12 residues. CDR3 bases: TGTGCCACCTGGGACCGAGGTTGGTTCAAGACATTT. Translation gives CATWDRGWFKTF.